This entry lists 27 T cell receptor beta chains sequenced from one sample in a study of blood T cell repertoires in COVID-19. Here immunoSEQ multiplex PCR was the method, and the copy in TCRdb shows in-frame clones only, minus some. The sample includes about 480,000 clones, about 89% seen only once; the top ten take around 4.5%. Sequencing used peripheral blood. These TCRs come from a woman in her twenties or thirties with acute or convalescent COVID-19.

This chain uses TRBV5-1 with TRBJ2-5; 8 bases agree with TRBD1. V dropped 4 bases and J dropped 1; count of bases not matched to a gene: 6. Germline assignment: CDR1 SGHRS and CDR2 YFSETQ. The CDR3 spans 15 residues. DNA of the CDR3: TGCGCCAGCAGCCCCGGGACAGGCGGCCAAGAGACCCAGTACTTC. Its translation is CASSPGTGGQETQYF.

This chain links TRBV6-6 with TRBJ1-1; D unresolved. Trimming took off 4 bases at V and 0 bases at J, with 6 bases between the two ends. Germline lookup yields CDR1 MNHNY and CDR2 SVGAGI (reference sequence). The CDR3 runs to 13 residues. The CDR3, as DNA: TGTGCCAGCAGTTTTCAGGTGAACACTGAAGCTTTCTTT. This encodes CASSFQVNTEAFF.

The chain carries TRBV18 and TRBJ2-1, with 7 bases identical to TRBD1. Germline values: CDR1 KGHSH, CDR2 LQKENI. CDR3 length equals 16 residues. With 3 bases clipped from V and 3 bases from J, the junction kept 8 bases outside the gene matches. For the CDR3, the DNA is TGTGCCAGCTCACCCCTGGTAGGGGGCCTCTACAATGAGCAGTTCTTC. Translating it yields CASSPLVGGLYNEQFF.

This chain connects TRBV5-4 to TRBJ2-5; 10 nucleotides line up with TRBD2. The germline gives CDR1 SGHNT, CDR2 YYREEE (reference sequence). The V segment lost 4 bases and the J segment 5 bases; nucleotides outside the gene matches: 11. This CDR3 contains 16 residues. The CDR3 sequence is CASSRYSGGSQETQYF. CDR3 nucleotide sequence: TGTGCCAGCAGCCGCTATAGCGGGGGGTCGCAGGAGACCCAGTACTTC.

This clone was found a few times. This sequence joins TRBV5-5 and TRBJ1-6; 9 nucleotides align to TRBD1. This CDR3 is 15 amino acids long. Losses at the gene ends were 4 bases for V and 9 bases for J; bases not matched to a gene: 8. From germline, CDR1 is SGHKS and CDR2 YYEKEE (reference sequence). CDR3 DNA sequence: TGTGCCAGCAGCAACAGGGGGCCAGACGGTTCACCCCTCCACTTT. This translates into CASSNRGPDGSPLHF. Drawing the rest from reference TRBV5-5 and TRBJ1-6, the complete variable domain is DAGVTQSPTHLIKTRGQQVTLRCSPISGHKSVSWYQQVLGQGPQFIFQYYEKEERGRGNFPDRFSARQFPNYSSELNVNALLLGDSALYLCASSNRGPDGSPLHFGNGTRLTVT.

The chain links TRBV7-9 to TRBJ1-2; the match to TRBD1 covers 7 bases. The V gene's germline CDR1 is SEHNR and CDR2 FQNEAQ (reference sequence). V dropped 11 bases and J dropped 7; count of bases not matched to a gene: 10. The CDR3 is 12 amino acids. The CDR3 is CASRGEISGYTF. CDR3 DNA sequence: TGTGCCTCCAGGGGGGAGATTAGTGGCTACACCTTC.

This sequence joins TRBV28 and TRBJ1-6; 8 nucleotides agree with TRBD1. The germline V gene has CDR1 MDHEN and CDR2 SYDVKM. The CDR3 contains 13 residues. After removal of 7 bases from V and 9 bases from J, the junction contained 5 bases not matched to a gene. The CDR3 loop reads CASTRTGFSPLHF. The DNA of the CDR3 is TGTGCCAGCACCCGGACAGGGTTTTCACCCCTCCACTTT.

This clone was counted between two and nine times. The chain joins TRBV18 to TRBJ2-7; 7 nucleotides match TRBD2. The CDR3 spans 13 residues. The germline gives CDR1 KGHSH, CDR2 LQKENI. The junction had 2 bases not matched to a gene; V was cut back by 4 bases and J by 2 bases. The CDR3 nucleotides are TGTGCCAGCTCACTGGGACTACCCTACGAGCAGTACTTC. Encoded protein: CASSLGLPYEQYF.

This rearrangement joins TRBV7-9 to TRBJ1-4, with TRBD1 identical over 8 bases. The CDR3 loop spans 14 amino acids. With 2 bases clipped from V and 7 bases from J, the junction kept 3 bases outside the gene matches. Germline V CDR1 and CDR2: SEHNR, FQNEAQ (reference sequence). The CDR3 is CASSLQGASEKLFF. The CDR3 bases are TGTGCCAGCAGCTTACAGGGGGCATCTGAAAAACTGTTTTTT.

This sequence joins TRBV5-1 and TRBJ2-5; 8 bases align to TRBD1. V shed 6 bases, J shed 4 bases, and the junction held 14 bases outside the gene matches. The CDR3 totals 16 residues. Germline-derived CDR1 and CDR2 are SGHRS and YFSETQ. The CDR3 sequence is CASTTGTGGLGETQYF. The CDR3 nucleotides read TGCGCCAGCACCACCGGGACAGGCGGACTCGGAGAGACCCAGTACTTC. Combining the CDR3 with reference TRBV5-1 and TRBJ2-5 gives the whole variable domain KAGVTQTPRYLIKTRGQQVTLSCSPISGHRSVSWYQQTPGQGLQFLFEYFSETQRNKGNFPGRFSGRQFSNSRSEMNVSTLELGDSALYLCASTTGTGGLGETQYFGPGTRLLVL.

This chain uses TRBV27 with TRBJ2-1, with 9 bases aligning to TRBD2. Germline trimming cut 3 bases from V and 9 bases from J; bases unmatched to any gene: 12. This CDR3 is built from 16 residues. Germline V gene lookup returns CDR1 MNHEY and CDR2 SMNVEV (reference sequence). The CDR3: CASSFGRGGGGSEQFF. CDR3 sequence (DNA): TGTGCCAGCAGTTTCGGGCGGGGGGGCGGAGGGAGTGAGCAGTTCTTC.

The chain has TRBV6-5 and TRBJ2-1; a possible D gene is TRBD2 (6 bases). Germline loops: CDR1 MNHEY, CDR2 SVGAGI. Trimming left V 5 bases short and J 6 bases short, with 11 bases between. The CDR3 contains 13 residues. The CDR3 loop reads CASSPGTSNEQFF. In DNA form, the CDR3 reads TGTGCCAGCAGTCCCGGGACTTCCAATGAGCAGTTCTTC.

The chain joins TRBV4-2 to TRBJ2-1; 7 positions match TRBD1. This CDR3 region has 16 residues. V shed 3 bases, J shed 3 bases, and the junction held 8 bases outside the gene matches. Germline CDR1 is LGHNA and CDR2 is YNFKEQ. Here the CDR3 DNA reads TGTGCCAGCAGCCACCAGGCGGACAGGATCTACAATGAGCAGTTCTTC. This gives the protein CASSHQADRIYNEQFF.

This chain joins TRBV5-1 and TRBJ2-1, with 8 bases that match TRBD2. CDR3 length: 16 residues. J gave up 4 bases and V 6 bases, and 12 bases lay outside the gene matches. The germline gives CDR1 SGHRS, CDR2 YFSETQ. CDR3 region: CASIGEPGGRYNEQFF. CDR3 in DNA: TGCGCCAGCATTGGGGAGCCGGGGGGGCGTTACAATGAGCAGTTCTTC.

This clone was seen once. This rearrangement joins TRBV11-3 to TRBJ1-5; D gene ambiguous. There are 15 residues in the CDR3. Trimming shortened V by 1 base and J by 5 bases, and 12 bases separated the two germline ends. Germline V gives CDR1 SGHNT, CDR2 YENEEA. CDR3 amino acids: CASSLVSLDDQPQHF. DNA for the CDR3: TGTGCCAGCAGCTTAGTTTCCCTAGACGATCAGCCCCAGCATTTT.

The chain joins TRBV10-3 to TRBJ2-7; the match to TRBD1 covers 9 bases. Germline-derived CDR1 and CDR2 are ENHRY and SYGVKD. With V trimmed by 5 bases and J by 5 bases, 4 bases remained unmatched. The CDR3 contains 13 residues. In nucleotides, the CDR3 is TGTGCCATCAGTTCGGGACAGGGCGACGAGCAGTACTTC. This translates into CAISSGQGDEQYF.

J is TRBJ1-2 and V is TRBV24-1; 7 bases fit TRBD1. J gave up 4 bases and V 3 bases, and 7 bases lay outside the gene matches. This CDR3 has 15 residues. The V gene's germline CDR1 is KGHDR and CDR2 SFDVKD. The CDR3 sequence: CATSDARQGRYGYTF. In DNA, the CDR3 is TGTGCCACCAGTGATGCCCGACAGGGTCGCTATGGCTACACCTTC.

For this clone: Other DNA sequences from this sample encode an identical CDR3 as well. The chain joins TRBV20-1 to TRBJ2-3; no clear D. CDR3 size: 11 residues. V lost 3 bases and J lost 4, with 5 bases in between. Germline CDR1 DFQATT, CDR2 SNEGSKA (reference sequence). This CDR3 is CSASSPDTQYF. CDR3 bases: TGCAGTGCTAGTTCTCCAGATACGCAGTATTTT.

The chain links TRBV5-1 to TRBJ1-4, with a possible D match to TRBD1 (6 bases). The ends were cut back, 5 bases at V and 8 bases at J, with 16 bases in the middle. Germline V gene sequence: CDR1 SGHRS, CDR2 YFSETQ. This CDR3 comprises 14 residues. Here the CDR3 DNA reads TGCGCCAGCAGATATACAGGGATGGGGGAAAAACTGTTTTTT. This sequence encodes CASRYTGMGEKLFF.

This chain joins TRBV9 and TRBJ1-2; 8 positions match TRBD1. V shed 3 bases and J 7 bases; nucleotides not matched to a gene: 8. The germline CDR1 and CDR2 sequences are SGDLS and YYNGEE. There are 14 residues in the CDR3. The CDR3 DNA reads TGTGCCAGCAGCGCGGGACAGGTTAGTCGTGGCTACACCTTC. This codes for CASSAGQVSRGYTF.

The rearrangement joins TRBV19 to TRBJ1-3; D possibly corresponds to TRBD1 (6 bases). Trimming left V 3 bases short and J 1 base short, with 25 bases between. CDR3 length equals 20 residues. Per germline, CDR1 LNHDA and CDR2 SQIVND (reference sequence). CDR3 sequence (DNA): TGTGCCAGTAGTATCCGGATACAGGGTTGGAGTGCTTCGTCTGGAAACACCATATATTTT. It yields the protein CASSIRIQGWSASSGNTIYF. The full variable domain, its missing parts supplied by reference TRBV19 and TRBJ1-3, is DGGITQSPKYLFRKEGQNVTLSCEQNLNHDAMYWYRQDPGQGLRLIYYSQIVNDFQKGDIAEGYSVSREKKESFPLTVTSAQKNPTAFYLCASSIRIQGWSASSGNTIYFGEGSWLTVV.

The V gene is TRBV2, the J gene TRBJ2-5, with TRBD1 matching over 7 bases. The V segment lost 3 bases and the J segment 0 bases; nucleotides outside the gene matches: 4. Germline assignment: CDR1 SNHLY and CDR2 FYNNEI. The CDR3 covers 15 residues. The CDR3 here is CASSEDRLYQETQYF. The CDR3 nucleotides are TGTGCCAGCAGTGAGGACAGGTTGTACCAAGAGACCCAGTACTTC.

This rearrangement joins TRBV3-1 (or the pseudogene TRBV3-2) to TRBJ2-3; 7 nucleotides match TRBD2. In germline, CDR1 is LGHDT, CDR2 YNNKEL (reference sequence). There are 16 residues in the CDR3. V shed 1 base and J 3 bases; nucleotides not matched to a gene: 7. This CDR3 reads CASSQVRRGKTDTQYF. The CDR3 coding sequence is TGTGCCAGCAGCCAAGTAAGGCGGGGGAAAACAGATACGCAGTATTTT.

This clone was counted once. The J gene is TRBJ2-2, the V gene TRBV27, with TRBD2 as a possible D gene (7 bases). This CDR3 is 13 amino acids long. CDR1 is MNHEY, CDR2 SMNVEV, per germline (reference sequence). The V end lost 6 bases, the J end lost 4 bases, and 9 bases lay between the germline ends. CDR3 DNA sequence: TGTGCCAGCAGGGGGGGGCGCACCGGGGAGCTGTTTTTT. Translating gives CASRGGRTGELFF.

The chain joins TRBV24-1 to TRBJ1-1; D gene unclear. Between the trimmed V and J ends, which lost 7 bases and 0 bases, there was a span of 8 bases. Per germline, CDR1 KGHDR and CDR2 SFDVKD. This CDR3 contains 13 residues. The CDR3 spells CATRAMMNTEAFF. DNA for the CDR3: TGTGCCACCAGAGCGATGATGAACACTGAAGCTTTCTTT.

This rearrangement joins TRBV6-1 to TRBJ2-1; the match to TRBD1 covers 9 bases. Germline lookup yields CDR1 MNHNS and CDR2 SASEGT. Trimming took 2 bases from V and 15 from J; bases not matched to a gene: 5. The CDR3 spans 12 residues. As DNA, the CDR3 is TGTGCCAGCAGTGAACGAACGGACAGGGGGTTCTTC. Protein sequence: CASSERTDRGFF.

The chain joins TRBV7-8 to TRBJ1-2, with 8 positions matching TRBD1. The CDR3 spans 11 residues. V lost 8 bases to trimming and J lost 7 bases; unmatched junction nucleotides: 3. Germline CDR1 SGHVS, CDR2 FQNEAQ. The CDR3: CASEQGGGYTF. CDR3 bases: TGTGCCAGCGAACAGGGGGGTGGCTACACCTTC. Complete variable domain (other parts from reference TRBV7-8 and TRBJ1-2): GAGVSQSPRYKVAKRGQDVALRCDPISGHVSLFWYQQALGQGPEFLTYFQNEAQLDKSGLPSDRFFAERPEGSVSTLKIQRTQQEDSAVYLCASEQGGGYTFGSGTRLTVV.